These 24 T cell receptor beta chains were all obtained from the same sample, sequenced in a study of cytomegalovirus exposure and HLA in healthy donors. Assay used: immunoSEQ multiplex PCR; TCRdb lists only in-frame clones, some missing. Altogether over 110,000 clones are present, about 87% being singletons, with the ten largest covering around 10%. Sequenced input: PBMCs. These receptors were collected from a man younger than 35 in good health and CMV-seropositive.

This rearrangement joins TRBV30 to TRBJ2-7; 8 nucleotides match TRBD2. Per germline, CDR1 GTSNPN and CDR2 SVGIG (reference sequence). The CDR3 has 14 amino acids. V lost 3 bases to trimming and J lost 5 bases; unmatched junction nucleotides: 9. Here the CDR3 DNA reads TGTGCCTGGAGCTCCCTTAGCGGGATACACGAGCAGTACTTC. Its translation is CAWSSLSGIHEQYF.

V and J are TRBV7-9 and TRBJ2-7; no definite D call. V was pared by 4 bases and J by 2 bases, with 18 bases between. The germline CDR1 and CDR2 sequences are SEHNR and FQNEAQ (reference sequence). The CDR3 spans 16 residues. CDR3 loop: CASSSPYPRGAYEQYF. For the CDR3, the DNA is TGTGCCAGCAGCTCCCCTTACCCCAGAGGCGCCTACGAGCAGTACTTC.

Concerning this clone: The sample contains more than one DNA sequence encoding this CDR3. The chain uses TRBV18 and TRBJ1-1; 8 bases line up with TRBD1. With V trimmed by 3 bases and J by 2 bases, 2 bases remained unmatched. CDR3 length: 14 amino acids. The germline gives CDR1 KGHSH, CDR2 LQKENI. CDR3 residues: CASSPDRANTEAFF. DNA of the CDR3: TGTGCCAGCTCACCGGACAGGGCAAACACTGAAGCTTTCTTT.

This chain links TRBV30 with TRBJ1-5, with D possibly being TRBD1 (6 bases). CDR1 is GTSNPN, CDR2 SVGIG, per germline (reference sequence). The CDR3 is made up of 13 amino acids. V lost 5 bases and J lost 6, with 14 bases in between. Here the CDR3 reads CAWGQIGGQPQHF. For the CDR3, the DNA is TGTGCCTGGGGGCAAATAGGGGGTCAGCCCCAGCATTTT.

The chain combines TRBV9 with TRBJ1-2; 7 bases map to TRBD1. The V segment lost 1 base and the J segment 1 base; nucleotides outside the gene matches: 13. This CDR3 has 18 amino acids. CDR1 SGDLS and CDR2 YYNGEE come from the germline V gene. CDR3 sequence reads: CASSVTPLLDRNNYGYTF. Here the CDR3 DNA reads TGTGCCAGCAGCGTAACCCCCCTCTTGGACAGGAATAACTATGGCTACACCTTC.

The V gene is TRBV18, the J gene TRBJ1-3; the match to TRBD1 covers 9 bases. With 4 bases clipped from V and 1 base from J, the junction kept 5 bases outside the gene matches. Per germline, CDR1 KGHSH and CDR2 LQKENI. There are 16 residues in the CDR3. The CDR3, as DNA: TGTGCCAGCTCACAAGCCGGGACAGGGTCTGGAAACACCATATATTTT. It codes for CASSQAGTGSGNTIYF.

The chain's CDR3 is CASSITGLAVLNQETQYF. The CDR3 nucleotides read TGCGCCAGCAGCATAACGGGACTAGCGGTTCTAAACCAAGAGACCCAGTACTTC. This chain uses TRBV5-1 with TRBJ2-5, with 11 bases that match TRBD2. There are 18 residues in the CDR3. CDR1 is SGHRS and CDR2 is YFSETQ in the germline V gene. Unmatched junction bases numbered 11, after V lost 4 bases and J lost 0 bases.

The chain combines TRBV10-3 with TRBJ1-2; perhaps TRBD1 as D (6 bases). The CDR3 spans 16 residues. The germline gives CDR1 ENHRY, CDR2 SYGVKD. V lost 2 bases to trimming and J lost 7 bases, with 20 bases between them. The CDR3 reads CAISEPAGGRSGGYTF. The CDR3 nucleotides read TGTGCCATCAGTGAGCCGGCCGGGGGGCGGAGCGGTGGCTACACCTTC.

The chain joins TRBV5-1 to TRBJ2-7; 7 positions agree with TRBD1. With V trimmed by 4 bases and J by 0 bases, 4 bases remained unmatched. Germline V gives CDR1 SGHRS, CDR2 YFSETQ. The CDR3 is 14 residues long. The CDR3 is CASSEAGGSYEQYF. Here the CDR3 DNA reads TGCGCCAGCAGCGAAGCAGGGGGCTCCTACGAGCAGTACTTC.

The chain joins TRBV6-4 to TRBJ2-7; D is undetermined. With 7 bases removed from V and 3 bases from J, the gap between germline ends came to 4 bases. Per the germline V gene, CDR1 is MRHNA and CDR2 is SNTAGT. This CDR3 has 10 residues. CDR3: CASTNYEQYF. The DNA of the CDR3 is TGTGCCAGCACAAACTACGAGCAGTACTTC.

The chain is built from TRBV7-9 and TRBJ2-4; a weak D match, TRBD1 (6 bases). V lost 2 bases to trimming and J lost 5 bases, with 10 bases between them. Germline CDR1 is SEHNR and CDR2 is FQNEAQ (reference sequence). The CDR3 is made up of 14 amino acids. CDR3 DNA sequence: TGTGCCAGCAGCTTACGGACAGACCAAAACATTCAGTACTTC. Amino acids: CASSLRTDQNIQYF.

This chain uses TRBV2 with TRBJ1-4; 9 bases align to TRBD1. Germline CDR1 reads SNHLY; CDR2 reads FYNNEI. There are 17 residues in the CDR3. V shed 6 bases, J shed 6 bases, and the junction held 14 bases outside the gene matches. In nucleotides, the CDR3 is TGTGCCAGCAGAGCCGGGACAGGGAATGTATTGGATGAAAAACTGTTTTTT. It translates to CASRAGTGNVLDEKLFF.

Here the CDR3 reads CASSQGGPSTYNEQFF. The DNA of the CDR3 is TGTGCCAGCAGCCAAGGGGGCCCCAGCACCTACAATGAGCAGTTCTTC. The chain joins TRBV2 to TRBJ2-1, with 7 bases aligning to TRBD1. Germline V CDR1 and CDR2: SNHLY, FYNNEI. CDR3 length: 16 residues. Germline trimming cut 6 bases from V and 2 bases from J; bases unmatched to any gene: 10.

This chain links TRBV7-6 with TRBJ2-7, with 9 nucleotides matching TRBD2. CDR1 and CDR2 from the germline V gene are SGHVS and FNYEAQ. V trimming: 2 bases; J trimming: 4 bases; junction bases outside the gene matches: 6. The CDR3 totals 15 residues. The CDR3 region is CASSLSLAGTYEQYF. In nucleotides, the CDR3 is TGTGCCAGCAGCTTAAGCCTAGCGGGGACTTACGAGCAGTACTTC.

The chain links TRBV28 to TRBJ1-4, with D tentatively TRBD1 (6 bases). CDR1 is MDHEN and CDR2 is SYDVKM in the germline V gene. This CDR3 has 15 residues. The V gene lost 6 bases and the J gene lost 0 bases, with 11 bases spanning the gap. CDR3 protein: CASRRTAATNEKLFF. CDR3 sequence (DNA): TGTGCCAGCAGAAGGACAGCAGCAACTAATGAAAAACTGTTTTTT.

This clone was seen a few times. The rearrangement uses TRBV30 and TRBJ1-2; D perhaps matches TRBD1 (5 bases). The germline V gene encodes CDR1 GTSNPN and CDR2 SVGIG (reference sequence). The CDR3 has 14 amino acids. The V gene lost 7 bases and the J gene lost 4 bases, with 19 bases spanning the gap. The CDR3 DNA sequence: TGTGCCTTGACGACAGCTAAAACAAGCTATGGCTACACCTTC. Its translation is CALTTAKTSYGYTF.

The rearrangement links TRBV29-1 to TRBJ1-2; weak D call: TRBD1 (5 bases). Trimming took 6 bases from V and 4 from J, leaving 15 bases between them. Germline CDR1 reads SQVTM; CDR2 reads ANQGSEA. The CDR3 totals 13 residues. The CDR3 protein is CSVRRAQGYGYTF. CDR3 bases: TGCAGCGTCCGGAGAGCTCAGGGCTATGGCTACACCTTC.

The chain couples TRBV19 to TRBJ1-1, with TRBD1 as a possible D gene (5 bases). The germline V and J ends were trimmed by 4 bases and 5 bases, with 11 bases remaining between them. The CDR3 runs 13 residues. Looked up from germline, CDR1 is LNHDA and CDR2 is SQIVND (reference sequence). DNA of the CDR3: TGTGCCAGTAGTACGCGGGGCTGGACTGAAGCTTTCTTT. It encodes CASSTRGWTEAFF.

The V and J genes are TRBV29-1 and TRBJ1-4; D gene ambiguous. The germline gives CDR1 SQVTM, CDR2 ANQGSEA. There are 17 residues in the CDR3. Trimming removed 6 bases at V and 8 bases at J, with 28 bases between. CDR3 sequence (DNA): TGCAGCGTCAATGCCGGGAAGGCGTCCCCTAATAAGGAAAAACTGTTTTTT. Protein product: CSVNAGKASPNKEKLFF.

V and J are TRBV4-1 and TRBJ2-7; possible D gene TRBD1, 7 bases. V was clipped by 0 bases and J by 2 bases, with 11 bases between them. CDR1 and CDR2 (germline): MGHRA, YSYEKL. The CDR3 covers 15 residues. The CDR3 bases are TGCGCCAGCAGCCAAGACAGGGGGGTTACCTACGAGCAGTACTTC. Protein product: CASSQDRGVTYEQYF.

This clone was counted between two and nine times. The genes are TRBV6-1 and TRBJ1-5; possible D gene TRBD1, 5 bases. V was cut by 4 bases and J by 7 bases, with 17 bases left in between. The length of the CDR3 is 15 residues. Germline assignment: CDR1 MNHNS and CDR2 SASEGT. The DNA of the CDR3 is TGTGCCAGCAGTGCCCCGACAGCGTATGGGCAGCCCCAGCATTTT. Its translation is CASSAPTAYGQPQHF.

This chain joins TRBV19 and TRBJ1-4; D is possibly TRBD1 (5 bases). This CDR3 spans 14 amino acids. Germline CDR1 is LNHDA and CDR2 is SQIVND (reference sequence). Trimming removed 2 bases from V and 8 bases from J, with 12 bases in between. As DNA, the CDR3 is TGTGCCAGTAGTATATGGGGTTGGGGCGAAAAACTGTTTTTT. It yields the protein CASSIWGWGEKLFF.

The V call is TRBV28, the J call TRBJ1-5; a possible D gene is TRBD1 (6 bases). V shed 3 bases and J shed 0 bases, with 15 bases lying between them. The CDR3 has 17 residues. The germline gives CDR1 MDHEN, CDR2 SYDVKM. The CDR3 DNA reads as TGTGCCAGCAGTTTCTCGGACAGAAAGTATAGCAATCAGCCCCAGCATTTT. Encoded protein: CASSFSDRKYSNQPQHF.

The chain carries TRBV5-4 and TRBJ2-7; D might be TRBD2 (5 bases). Trimming cost V 0 bases and J 5 bases, with 15 bases left between them. The CDR3 contains 15 residues. Germline V gene lookup returns CDR1 SGHNT and CDR2 YYREEE (reference sequence). The CDR3 loop reads CASSLGDRSGDEQYF. The CDR3 DNA follows: TGTGCCAGCAGCTTGGGGGATCGAAGCGGTGACGAGCAGTACTTC.